One sample yielded the 2 T cell receptor beta chains listed below, sequenced in a study of CD4+ T cells in melanoma. Profiled with immunoSEQ multiplex PCR; TCRdb holds only in-frame clones, not every one. This table holds about 5,000 clones, about 64% found once. Sequencing was performed on cells from a culture (not recorded whether cultured in vitro). All receptors come from a human donor with melanoma.

V usage is TRBV19 and J usage is TRBJ1-2, with D unresolved. V was clipped by 5 bases and J by 0 bases, with 13 bases between them. The CDR3 contains 15 residues. The germline V gene has CDR1 LNHDA and CDR2 SQIVND (reference sequence). This CDR3 is CASSPGQVPNYGYTF. The CDR3 DNA reads TGTGCCAGTAGTCCCGGCCAGGTTCCTAACTATGGCTACACCTTC.

This chain connects TRBV5-6 to TRBJ2-7, with TRBD2 identical over 7 bases. The ends lost 4 bases at V and 2 bases at J; junction bases unmatched: 9. The CDR3 consists of 15 residues. Germline V gene lookup returns CDR1 SGHDT and CDR2 YYEEEE. This chain's CDR3 is CASSPMSGGPYEQYF. Here the CDR3 DNA reads TGTGCCAGCAGCCCGATGTCGGGGGGACCCTACGAGCAGTACTTC.